The 23 T cell receptor beta chains reported below all come from one sample, sequenced in a study of blood T cell repertoires in COVID-19. Repertoires were generated with immunoSEQ multiplex PCR, while TCRdb's copy carries only in-frame clones and drops some. The sample includes 55,000 to 80,000 clones, about four fifths of them seen just once. The sample comprised peripheral blood. The source of these receptors is a human donor in a cohort sampled during active COVID-19.

The chain joins TRBV7-8 to TRBJ2-1; weak D call: TRBD2 (5 bases). This CDR3 spans 12 amino acids. Trimming removed 5 bases from V and 15 bases from J, with 17 bases in between. Germline V gene data show CDR1 as SGHVS and CDR2 as FQNEAQ. This chain's CDR3 is CASSPLAPEAFF. CDR3 nucleotide sequence: TGTGCCAGCAGCCCGCTAGCCCCCGAGGCGTTCTTC.

The genes are TRBV27 and TRBJ2-3; no clear D gene. Trimming shortened V by 5 bases and J by 0 bases, and 18 bases separated the two germline ends. Germline V gene sequence: CDR1 MNHEY, CDR2 SMNVEV (reference sequence). The CDR3 loop spans 17 amino acids. The DNA for the CDR3 is TGTGCCAGCAGTCGCCGGAGCCTTAACTATAGCACAGATACGCAGTATTTT. It specifies CASSRRSLNYSTDTQYF.

This chain's CDR3 is CASRVTGLPQYF. In nucleotides, the CDR3 is TGTGCCAGCAGAGTAACAGGGCTGCCGCAGTACTTC. The chain links TRBV16 to TRBJ2-7; weak D call: TRBD1 (6 bases). The CDR3 totals 12 residues. V gave up 6 bases and J gave up 9 bases, with 15 bases separating them. Germline V gene lookup returns CDR1 KGHSY and CDR2 FQNENV.

The rearrangement uses TRBV11-2 and TRBJ1-2; no clear D gene. In germline, CDR1 is SGHAT, CDR2 FQNNGV. Deletions cut 5 bases from V and 8 bases from J, with 15 bases between. This CDR3 comprises 13 residues. The CDR3, as DNA: TGTGCCAGCAGCCCTACCCCAGGTTCCGGCTACACCTTC. Its translation is CASSPTPGSGYTF.

The chain has TRBV11-2 and TRBJ2-7, with D perhaps matching TRBD1 (6 bases). The V gene's germline CDR1 is SGHAT and CDR2 FQNNGV. Trimming shortened V by 1 base and J by 5 bases, and 12 bases separated the two germline ends. CDR3 length equals 14 residues. The CDR3 nucleotides read TGTGCCAGCAGCTTAGTAAGCAGGGGTAACGAGCAGTACTTC. This encodes CASSLVSRGNEQYF.

J is TRBJ1-3 and V is TRBV27; TRBD1 agrees at 8 bases. CDR1 is MNHEY, CDR2 SMNVEV, per germline (reference sequence). This CDR3 has 15 residues. V gave up 3 bases and J gave up 4 bases; unmatched junction bases: 5. The CDR3 coding sequence is TGTGCCAGCAGTTTGTCCCGGACAGGGGGAAACACCATATATTTT. Translating it yields CASSLSRTGGNTIYF.

This clone has more than one count but fewer than ten. The chain carries TRBV30 and TRBJ2-1; 9 nucleotides align to TRBD2. The CDR3 consists of 16 residues. The germline V gene encodes CDR1 GTSNPN and CDR2 SVGIG (reference sequence). V dropped 2 bases and J dropped 9; count of bases not matched to a gene: 14. CDR3 amino acids: CAWSSYERGAKGEQFF. In nucleotides, the CDR3 is TGTGCCTGGAGTTCATATGAGCGGGGGGCAAAGGGTGAGCAGTTCTTC.

This sequence joins TRBV20-1 and TRBJ2-7, with TRBD1 identical over 7 bases. Trimming cost V 5 bases and J 4 bases; bases outside gene matches: 2. In germline, CDR1 is DFQATT, CDR2 SNEGSKA (reference sequence). The CDR3 runs to 11 residues. The CDR3 spells CSAWTGYEQYF. CDR3 DNA sequence: TGCAGTGCTTGGACAGGATACGAGCAGTACTTC.

The rearrangement joins TRBV11-3 to TRBJ1-2, with 8 nucleotides matching TRBD1. Trimming at V came to 4 bases and at J to 9 bases, leaving 22 bases not matched to a gene. CDR3 size: 18 residues. Germline CDR1 is SGHNT and CDR2 is YENEEA. The CDR3 region has the DNA TGTGCCAGCAGCTCTGGTAGGACAGGGAAGAGGGGGAAAAGGTGCTACACCTTC. Protein sequence: CASSSGRTGKRGKRCYTF.

The V and J genes are TRBV30 and TRBJ2-5; tentative D call: TRBD1 (6 bases). The V gene's germline CDR1 is GTSNPN and CDR2 SVGIG (reference sequence). CDR3 size: 15 residues. Trimming took off 0 bases at V and 5 bases at J, with 16 bases between the two ends. The chain's CDR3 is CAWSVQGRAYETQYF. In nucleotides, the CDR3 is TGTGCCTGGAGTGTACAGGGCAGGGCGTACGAGACCCAGTACTTC.

This chain links TRBV19 with TRBJ2-2; 9 bases are a match to TRBD2. CDR3 length: 15 residues. Losses at the gene ends were 5 bases for V and 3 bases for J; bases not matched to a gene: 4. CDR1 is LNHDA, CDR2 SQIVND, per germline (reference sequence). The CDR3 DNA follows: TGTGCCAGTAGTGGGCGCGGGAGGGACACCGGGGAGCTGTTTTTT. Residues: CASSGRGRDTGELFF.

The chain carries TRBV30 and TRBJ1-5; D might be TRBD1 (6 bases). V lost 2 bases, J lost 5 bases, and 10 bases lay in between. Germline V gene sequence: CDR1 GTSNPN, CDR2 SVGIG (reference sequence). The CDR3 loop spans 13 amino acids. This chain's CDR3 is CAWSKGVDQPQHF. CDR3 coding DNA: TGTGCCTGGAGTAAGGGGGTGGATCAGCCCCAGCATTTT. Variable domain in full (rest from reference TRBV30 and TRBJ1-5): SQTIHQWPATLVQPVGSPLSLECTVEGTSNPNLYWYRQAAGRGLQLLFYSVGIGQISSEVPQNLSASRPQDRQFILSSKKLLLSDSGFYLCAWSKGVDQPQHFGDGTRLSIL.

V usage is TRBV10-1 and J usage is TRBJ2-3; D uncertain. Trimming shortened V by 0 bases and J by 0 bases, and 13 bases separated the two germline ends. Looked up from germline, CDR1 is WNHNN and CDR2 is SYGVQD (reference sequence). The CDR3 length is 17 residues. The CDR3 DNA reads TGCGCCAGCAGTGAGTCGAATACCGTTCGGAGCACAGATACGCAGTATTTT. It specifies CASSESNTVRSTDTQYF.

The chain couples TRBV27 to TRBJ2-3, with a possible D match to TRBD1 (6 bases). Trimming pared 2 bases from V and 6 bases from J, leaving 12 bases between. CDR3 size: 14 residues. CDR1 is MNHEY and CDR2 is SMNVEV in the germline V gene (reference sequence). CDR3 region: CASSLVVGADTQYF. DNA for the CDR3: TGTGCCAGCAGTTTAGTAGTGGGGGCCGATACGCAGTATTTT.

The chain carries TRBV3-1 (or the pseudogene TRBV3-2) and TRBJ2-2, with 8 bases that match TRBD2. The CDR3 sequence is 16 residues long. Germline CDR1 is LGHDT and CDR2 is YNNKEL (reference sequence). Trimming cost V 4 bases and J 1 base; bases outside gene matches: 5. CDR3 region: CASSPPRGGNTGELFF. In DNA, the CDR3 is TGTGCCAGCAGCCCTCCCCGGGGGGGGAACACCGGGGAGCTGTTTTTT.

V usage is TRBV7-2 and J usage is TRBJ1-2; D is ambiguous. V lost 2 bases and J 8 bases, leaving 9 bases between the germline ends. This CDR3 spans 12 amino acids. The germline CDR1 and CDR2 sequences are SGHTA and FQGNSA. The CDR3 region is CASSLFRQGYTF. The CDR3, as DNA: TGTGCCAGCAGCTTATTCAGGCAGGGCTACACCTTC.

This chain links TRBV29-1 with TRBJ1-4; the D gene is possibly TRBD1 (5 bases). CDR3 size: 12 residues. Per germline, CDR1 SQVTM and CDR2 ANQGSEA. The V and J ends lost 7 bases and 3 bases respectively, with 9 bases between them. The CDR3 bases are TGCAGCGCCGGGGGGGCTAATGAAAAACTGTTTTTT. This encodes CSAGGANEKLFF.

This chain connects TRBV5-1 to TRBJ2-1; 7 bases are shared with TRBD2. The germline V gene encodes CDR1 SGHRS and CDR2 YFSETQ. The V gene end was trimmed by 4 bases and the J gene end by 12 bases; junction bases not matched to a gene: 10. This CDR3 spans 13 amino acids. This CDR3 is CASSPGLDYRQFF. The CDR3 region has the DNA TGCGCCAGCAGCCCCGGACTAGATTACCGGCAGTTCTTC.

The gene calls are TRBV9 and TRBJ2-3; D might be TRBD1 (6 bases). V shed 7 bases and J shed 11 bases, with 17 bases lying between them. Germline CDR1 is SGDLS and CDR2 is YYNGEE. This CDR3 contains 12 residues. The CDR3 DNA reads as TGTGCCAGCGACGGGGCCAAAGGGGGGCAGTATTTT. It specifies CASDGAKGGQYF.

This sequence joins TRBV5-8 and TRBJ2-2, with 8 bases aligning to TRBD2. The CDR3 loop spans 18 amino acids. From germline, CDR1 is SGHTS and CDR2 YDEGEE. V trimming: 4 bases; J trimming: 4 bases; junction bases outside the gene matches: 15. Here the CDR3 reads CASSARKPGLGITGELFF. The CDR3 nucleotides are TGTGCCAGCAGCGCCCGGAAACCGGGACTAGGAATCACCGGGGAGCTGTTTTTT.

This clone was seen at least ten times. The gene calls are TRBV7-8 and TRBJ2-2; no clear D gene. Looked up from germline, CDR1 is SGHVS and CDR2 is FQNEAQ. V was pared by 5 bases and J by 3 bases, with 10 bases between. This CDR3 is 14 amino acids long. The CDR3 loop reads CASSQNTYTGELFF. The CDR3 DNA is TGTGCCAGCAGCCAAAACACGTACACCGGGGAGCTGTTTTTT.

This clone was counted a few times. Germline and junction disagree at one end, which may indicate a read error. This chain uses TRBV3-1 (or the pseudogene TRBV3-2) with TRBJ2-7; 8 bases align to TRBD2. Germline-derived CDR1 and CDR2 are LGHDT and YNNKEL (reference sequence). There are 13 residues in the CDR3. CDR3 sequence (DNA): TGTGCCAGCAGCCAAGACCCTCAGCGGGAGCGCAACTTC. The encoded protein is CASSQDPQRERNF.

V is TRBV19 and J is TRBJ2-2; 14 bases map to TRBD2. J lost 7 bases, V lost 6 bases, and 7 bases had no gene match. This CDR3 region has 16 residues. Germline V gives CDR1 LNHDA, CDR2 SQIVND (reference sequence). Written as DNA, the CDR3 is TGTGCCAGTAGGACTAGCGGGGGGGCCAGGTTCGGGGAGCTGTTTTTT. This gives the protein CASRTSGGARFGELFF.